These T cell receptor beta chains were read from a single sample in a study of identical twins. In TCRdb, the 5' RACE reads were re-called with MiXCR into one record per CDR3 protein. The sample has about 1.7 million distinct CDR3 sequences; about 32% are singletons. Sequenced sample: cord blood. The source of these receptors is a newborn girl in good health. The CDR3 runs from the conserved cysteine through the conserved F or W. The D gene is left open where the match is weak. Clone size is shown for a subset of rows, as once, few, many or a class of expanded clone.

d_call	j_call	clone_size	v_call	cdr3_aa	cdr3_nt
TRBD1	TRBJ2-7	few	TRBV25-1	CASFRDRVHEQYF	TGTGCCAGCTTCAGGGACAGGGTCCACGAGCAGTACTTC
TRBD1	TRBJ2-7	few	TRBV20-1	CSASDREAYEQYF	TGCAGTGCGTCGGACAGGGAGGCCTACGAGCAGTACTTC
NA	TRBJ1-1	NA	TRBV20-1	CSARAFQGGTEAFF	TGCAGTGCTAGGGCTTTCCAGGGTGGCACTGAAGCTTTCTTT
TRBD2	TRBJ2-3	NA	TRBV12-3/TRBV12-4	CASSPYDLIAGGTDTQYF	TGTGCCAGCAGTCCCTACGACTTAATAGCGGGGGGGACAGATACGCAGTATTTT
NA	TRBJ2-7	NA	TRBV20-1	CSVTGFDEQYF	TGCAGTGTTACAGGGTTCGACGAGCAGTACTTC
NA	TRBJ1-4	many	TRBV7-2	CASSLASGMTTEKLFF	TGTGCCAGCAGCTTAGCTTCCGGGATGACGACCGAAAAACTGTTTTTT
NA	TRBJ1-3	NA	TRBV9	CASSPRRGAGGNTIYF	TGTGCCAGCAGCCCGAGGCGGGGGGCGGGAGGAAACACCATATATTTT
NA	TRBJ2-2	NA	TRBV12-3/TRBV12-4	CASRPRDLTGELFF	TGTGCCAGCAGACCCCGGGACCTCACCGGGGAGCTGTTTTTT
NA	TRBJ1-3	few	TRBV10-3	CAIRILQGAGNTIYF	TGTGCCATCAGGATCCTACAGGGAGCTGGAAACACCATATATTTT
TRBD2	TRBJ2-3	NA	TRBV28	CASSPLAGGEWNTQYF	TGTGCCAGCAGTCCACTAGCGGGCGGCGAATGGAATACGCAGTATTTT
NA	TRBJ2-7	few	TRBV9	CASSVVPFKEQYF	TGTGCCAGCAGCGTTGTTCCCTTTAAGGAGCAGTACTTC
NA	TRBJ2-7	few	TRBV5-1	CASSLDGFTHEQYF	TGCGCCAGCAGCTTGGACGGGTTTACTCACGAGCAGTACTTC
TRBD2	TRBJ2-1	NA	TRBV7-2	CASSLQGGRASYNERFF	TGTGCCAGCAGCTTACAAGGCGGGAGGGCCTCCTACAATGAGCGGTTCTTC
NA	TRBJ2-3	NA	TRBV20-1	CSAPRRGRGTDTQYF	TGCAGTGCTCCCAGACGGGGGCGTGGCACAGATACGCAGTATTTT
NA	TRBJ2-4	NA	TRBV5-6	CASSSDSVPSYF	TGTGCCAGCAGCTCGGACAGCGTTCCCTCGTACTTC
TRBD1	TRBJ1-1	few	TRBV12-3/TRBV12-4	CASGTGPFGTEAFF	TGTGCCTCCGGGACAGGGCCCTTCGGCACTGAAGCTTTCTTT
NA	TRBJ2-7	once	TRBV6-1	CASSEQGGGYNEQYF	TGTGCCAGCAGTGAACAGGGAGGCGGGTACAATGAGCAGTACTTC
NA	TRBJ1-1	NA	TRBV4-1	CASSQVNRPRGTEAFF	TGCGCCAGCAGCCAAGTGAACAGGCCCCGGGGCACTGAAGCTTTCTTT
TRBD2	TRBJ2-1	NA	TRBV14	CASSLWSGTVEQFF	TGTGCCAGCAGCCTTTGGAGCGGGACTGTTGAGCAGTTCTTC
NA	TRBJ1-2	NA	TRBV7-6	CASSSLAGGRNGYTF	TGTGCCAGCAGCTCCTTAGCGGGGGGGCGGAATGGCTACACCTTC
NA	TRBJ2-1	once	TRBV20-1	CSASEIAASPYNEQFF	TGCAGTGCTAGTGAGATAGCAGCGAGCCCCTACAATGAGCAGTTCTTC
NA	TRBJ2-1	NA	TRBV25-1	CASSELGTRTTPYNEQFF	TGTGCCAGCAGTGAATTAGGGACTCGAACCACCCCCTACAATGAGCAGTTCTTC
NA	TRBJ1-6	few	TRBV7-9	CASSGGGNSPLHF	TGTGCCAGCAGCGGAGGCGGTAATTCACCCCTCCACTTT
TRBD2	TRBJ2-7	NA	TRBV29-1	CSVLADKYEQYF	TGCAGCGTTCTAGCGGACAAATACGAGCAGTACTTC
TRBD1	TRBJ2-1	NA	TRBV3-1	CASSQLPGQGTYEQFF	TGTGCCAGCAGCCAATTACCGGGACAGGGAACCTACGAGCAGTTCTTC
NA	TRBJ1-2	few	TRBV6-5	CASSQNSYGYTF	TGTGCCAGCAGCCAAAACTCCTATGGCTACACCTTC
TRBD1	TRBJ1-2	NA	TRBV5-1	CASSLAGTAYYGYTF	TGCGCCAGCAGCTTGGCCGGGACAGCTTACTATGGCTACACCTTC
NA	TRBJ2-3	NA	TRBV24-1	CATSDPTRDSYTDTQYF	TGTGCCACCAGTGATCCCACCCGGGACTCTTACACAGATACGCAGTATTTT
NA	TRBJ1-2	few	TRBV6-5	CASSEPGQVNYGYTF	TGTGCCAGCAGTGAGCCCGGCCAGGTTAACTATGGCTACACCTTC
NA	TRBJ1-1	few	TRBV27	CASTRGPNTEAFF	TGTGCCAGCACTCGAGGACCGAACACTGAAGCTTTCTTT
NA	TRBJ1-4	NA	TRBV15	CATSRDTQGGEKLFF	TGTGCCACCAGCAGAGATACCCAGGGCGGTGAAAAACTGTTTTTT
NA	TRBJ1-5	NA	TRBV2	CASSGTPSNQPQHF	TGTGCCAGCAGTGGGACACCTAGCAATCAGCCCCAGCATTTT
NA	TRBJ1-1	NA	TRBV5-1	CASSWQGDDTEAFF	TGCGCCAGCAGTTGGCAGGGCGATGACACTGAAGCTTTCTTT
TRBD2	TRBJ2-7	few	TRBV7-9	CASSTGVAGFSYEQYF	TGTGCCAGCAGCACCGGGGTAGCGGGATTCTCCTACGAGCAGTACTTC
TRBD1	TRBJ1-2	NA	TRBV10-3	CAISEFNLRDSAYGYTF	TGTGCCATCAGTGAGTTCAACCTCCGGGACAGTGCGTATGGCTACACCTTC
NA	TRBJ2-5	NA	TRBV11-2	CASSLTAGMTETQYF	TGTGCCAGCAGCTTAACGGCGGGGATGACGGAGACCCAGTACTTC
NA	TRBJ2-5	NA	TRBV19	CASSMWWTDQETQYF	TGTGCCAGTAGTATGTGGTGGACAGATCAAGAGACCCAGTACTTC
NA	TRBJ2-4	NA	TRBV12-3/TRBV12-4	CASSQSQGSSYF	TGTGCCAGCAGCCAGTCACAGGGTTCCTCGTACTTC
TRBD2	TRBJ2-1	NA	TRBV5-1	CASSLAGTRFPNEQFF	TGCGCCAGCAGCTTGGCCGGGACTAGATTCCCCAATGAGCAGTTCTTC
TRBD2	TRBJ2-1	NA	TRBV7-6	CASSFSGGSLFF	TGTGCCAGCAGCTTTAGCGGGGGGTCCCTGTTCTTC
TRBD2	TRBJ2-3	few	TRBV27	CASSLTPQRGAQNTQYF	TGTGCCAGCAGTTTAACTCCCCAGCGGGGGGCACAGAATACGCAGTATTTT
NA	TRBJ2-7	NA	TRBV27	CASLLPETWAYEQYF	TGTGCCAGCTTACTCCCGGAGACTTGGGCTTACGAGCAGTACTTC
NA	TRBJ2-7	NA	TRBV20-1	CSAWGLVIYEQYF	TGCAGTGCCTGGGGGCTAGTCATCTATGAGCAGTACTTC
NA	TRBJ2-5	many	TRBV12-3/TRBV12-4	CASSFNYQETQYF	TGTGCCAGCAGTTTTAACTATCAAGAGACCCAGTACTTC
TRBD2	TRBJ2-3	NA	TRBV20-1	CSVKFHSGGRSTDTQYF	TGCAGTGTAAAATTCCATAGCGGGGGGCGAAGCACAGATACGCAGTATTTT